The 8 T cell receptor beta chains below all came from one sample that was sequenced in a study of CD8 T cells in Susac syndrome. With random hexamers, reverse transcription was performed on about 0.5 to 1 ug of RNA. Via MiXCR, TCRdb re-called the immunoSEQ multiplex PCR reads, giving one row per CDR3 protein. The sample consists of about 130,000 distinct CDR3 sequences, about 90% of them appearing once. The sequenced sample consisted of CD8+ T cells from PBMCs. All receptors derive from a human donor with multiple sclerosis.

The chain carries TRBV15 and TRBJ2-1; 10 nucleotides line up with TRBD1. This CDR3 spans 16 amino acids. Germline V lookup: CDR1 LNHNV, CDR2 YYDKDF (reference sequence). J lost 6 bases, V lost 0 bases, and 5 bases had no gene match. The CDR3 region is CATSRDLGTGVNEQFF. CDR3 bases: TGTGCCACCAGCAGAGACCTCGGGACAGGGGTCAATGAGCAGTTCTTC.

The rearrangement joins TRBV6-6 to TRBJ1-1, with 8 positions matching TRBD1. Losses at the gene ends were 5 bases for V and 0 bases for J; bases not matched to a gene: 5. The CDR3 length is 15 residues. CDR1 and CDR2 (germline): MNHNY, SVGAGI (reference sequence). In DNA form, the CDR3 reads TGTGCCAGCAGTCCCCGACAGGGGATGAACACTGAAGCTTTCTTT. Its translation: CASSPRQGMNTEAFF.

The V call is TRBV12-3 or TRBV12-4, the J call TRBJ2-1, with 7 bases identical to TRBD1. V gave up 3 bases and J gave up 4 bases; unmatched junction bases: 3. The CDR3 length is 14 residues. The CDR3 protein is CASSFRDRYNEQFF. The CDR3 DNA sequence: TGTGCCAGCAGTTTCCGGGACAGATACAATGAGCAGTTCTTC.

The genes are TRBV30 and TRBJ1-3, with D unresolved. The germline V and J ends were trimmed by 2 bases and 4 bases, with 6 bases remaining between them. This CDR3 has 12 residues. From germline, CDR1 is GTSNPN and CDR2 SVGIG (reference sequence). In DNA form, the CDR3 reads TGTGCCTGGAGTTCATTGGGAAACACCATATATTTT. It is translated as CAWSSLGNTIYF.

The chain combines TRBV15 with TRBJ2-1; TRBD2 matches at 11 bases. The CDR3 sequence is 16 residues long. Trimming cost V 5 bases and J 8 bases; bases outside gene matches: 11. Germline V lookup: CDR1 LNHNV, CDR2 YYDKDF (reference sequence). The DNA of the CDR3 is TGTGCCACCAGCCCTTTCCCTACTAGCGGGAGCTATGAGCAGTTCTTC. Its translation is CATSPFPTSGSYEQFF. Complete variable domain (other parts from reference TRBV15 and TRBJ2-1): DAMVIQNPRYQVTQFGKPVTLSCSQTLNHNVMYWYQQKSSQAPKLLFHYYDKDFNNEADTPDNFQSRRPNTSFCFLDIRSPGLGDTAMYLCATSPFPTSGSYEQFFGPGTRLTVL.

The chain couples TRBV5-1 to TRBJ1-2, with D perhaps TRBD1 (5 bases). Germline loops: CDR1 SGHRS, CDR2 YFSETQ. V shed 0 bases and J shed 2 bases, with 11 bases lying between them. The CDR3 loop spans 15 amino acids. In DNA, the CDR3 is TGCGCCAGCAGCTTGGATAGGGGTATGAACTATGGCTACACCTTC. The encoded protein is CASSLDRGMNYGYTF.

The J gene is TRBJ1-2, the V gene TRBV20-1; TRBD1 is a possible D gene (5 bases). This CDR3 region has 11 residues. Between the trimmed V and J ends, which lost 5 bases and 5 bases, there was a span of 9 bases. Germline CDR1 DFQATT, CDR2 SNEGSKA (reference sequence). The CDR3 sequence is CSAGDWYGYTF. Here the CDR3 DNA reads TGCAGTGCTGGGGACTGGTATGGCTACACCTTC.

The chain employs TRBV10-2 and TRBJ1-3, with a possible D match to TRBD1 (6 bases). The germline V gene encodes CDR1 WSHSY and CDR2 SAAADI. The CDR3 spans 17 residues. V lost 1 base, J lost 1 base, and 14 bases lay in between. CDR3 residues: CASSEWYREESGNTIYF. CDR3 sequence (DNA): TGCGCCAGCAGTGAGTGGTACAGGGAGGAATCTGGAAACACCATATATTTT.